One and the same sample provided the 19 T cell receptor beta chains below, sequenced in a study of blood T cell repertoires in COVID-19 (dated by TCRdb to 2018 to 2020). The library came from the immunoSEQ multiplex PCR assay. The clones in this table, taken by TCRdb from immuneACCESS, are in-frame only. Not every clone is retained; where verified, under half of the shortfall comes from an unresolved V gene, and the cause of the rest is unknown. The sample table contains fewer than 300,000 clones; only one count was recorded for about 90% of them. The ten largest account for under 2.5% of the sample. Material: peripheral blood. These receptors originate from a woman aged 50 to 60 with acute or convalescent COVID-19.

The CDR3 DNA reads as TGTGCCAGCATGGCCTGGGGCCTACCTAGCACAGATACGCAGTATTTT. Protein product: CASMAWGLPSTDTQYF. V gene TRBV27 combines with J gene TRBJ2-3; perhaps TRBD1 as D (5 bases). This CDR3 has 16 residues. CDR1 and CDR2 (germline): MNHEY, SMNVEV (reference sequence). Trimming left V 7 bases short and J 0 bases short, with 17 bases between.

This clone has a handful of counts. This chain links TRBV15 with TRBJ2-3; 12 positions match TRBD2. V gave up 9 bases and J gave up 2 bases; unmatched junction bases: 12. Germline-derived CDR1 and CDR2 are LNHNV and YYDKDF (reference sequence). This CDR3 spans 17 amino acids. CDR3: CATRESSGRGYTDTQYF. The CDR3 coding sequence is TGTGCCACGAGAGAATCTAGCGGGAGGGGCTACACAGATACGCAGTATTTT.

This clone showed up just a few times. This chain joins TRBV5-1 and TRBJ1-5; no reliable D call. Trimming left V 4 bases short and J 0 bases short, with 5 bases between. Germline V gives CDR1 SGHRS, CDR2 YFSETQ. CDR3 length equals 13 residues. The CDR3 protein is CASSINSNQPQHF. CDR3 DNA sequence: TGCGCCAGCAGCATAAATAGCAATCAGCCCCAGCATTTT.

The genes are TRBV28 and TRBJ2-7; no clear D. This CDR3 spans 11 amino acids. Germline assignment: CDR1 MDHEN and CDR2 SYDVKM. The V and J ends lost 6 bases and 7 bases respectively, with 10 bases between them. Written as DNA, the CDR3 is TGTGCCAGCAGCCCCCCCGGGGAGCAGTACTTC. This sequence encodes CASSPPGEQYF. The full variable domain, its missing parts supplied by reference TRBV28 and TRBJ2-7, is DVKVTQSSRYLVKRTGEKVFLECVQDMDHENMFWYRQDPGLGLRLIYFSYDVKMKEKGDIPEGYSVSREKKERFSLILESASTNQTSMYLCASSPPGEQYFGPGTRLTVT.

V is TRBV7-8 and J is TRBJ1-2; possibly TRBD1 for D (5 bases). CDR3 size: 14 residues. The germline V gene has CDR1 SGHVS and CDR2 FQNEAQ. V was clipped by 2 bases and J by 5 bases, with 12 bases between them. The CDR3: CASSLWGEPYGYTF. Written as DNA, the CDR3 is TGTGCCAGCAGCTTATGGGGGGAACCTTATGGCTACACCTTC.

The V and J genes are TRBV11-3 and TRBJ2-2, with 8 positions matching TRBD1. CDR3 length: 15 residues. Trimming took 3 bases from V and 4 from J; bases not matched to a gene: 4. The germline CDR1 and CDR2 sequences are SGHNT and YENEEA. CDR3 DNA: TGTGCCAGCAGCTTTGACAGGGGAGTCACCGGGGAGCTGTTTTTT. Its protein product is CASSFDRGVTGELFF.

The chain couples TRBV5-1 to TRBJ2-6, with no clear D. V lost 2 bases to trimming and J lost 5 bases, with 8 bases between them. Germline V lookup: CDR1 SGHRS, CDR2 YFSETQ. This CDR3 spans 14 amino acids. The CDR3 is CASSFGERANVLTF. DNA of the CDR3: TGCGCCAGCAGCTTCGGTGAGAGGGCCAACGTCCTGACTTTC.

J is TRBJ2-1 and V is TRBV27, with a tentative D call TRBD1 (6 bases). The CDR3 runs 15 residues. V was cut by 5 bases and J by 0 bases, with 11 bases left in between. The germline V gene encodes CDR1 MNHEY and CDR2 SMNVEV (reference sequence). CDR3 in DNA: TGTGCCAGCAGTCTTACAGGGAGCTCCTACAATGAGCAGTTCTTC. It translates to CASSLTGSSYNEQFF.

DNA for the CDR3: TGTGCCAGCAGCGGAGGACAGGGGGCGCGGGAGACCCAGTACTTC. Amino acid sequence: CASSGGQGARETQYF. V gene TRBV7-2 combines with J gene TRBJ2-5; TRBD1 matches at 11 bases. Per germline, CDR1 SGHTA and CDR2 FQGNSA. This CDR3 is built from 15 residues. Trimming cost V 5 bases and J 5 bases; bases outside gene matches: 7.

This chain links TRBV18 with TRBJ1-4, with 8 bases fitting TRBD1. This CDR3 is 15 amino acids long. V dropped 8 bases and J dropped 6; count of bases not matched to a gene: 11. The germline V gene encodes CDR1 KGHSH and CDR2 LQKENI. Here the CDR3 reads CASETAGTGYEKLFF. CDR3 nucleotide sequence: TGTGCCAGCGAGACAGCCGGGACAGGTTATGAAAAACTGTTTTTT.

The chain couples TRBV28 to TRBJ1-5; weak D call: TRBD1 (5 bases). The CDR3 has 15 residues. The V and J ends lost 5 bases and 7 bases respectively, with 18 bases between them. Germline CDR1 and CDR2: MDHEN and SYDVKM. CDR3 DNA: TGTGCCAGCAGTGTAGCCCCAGGGTTTAACCAGCCCCAGCATTTT. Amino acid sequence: CASSVAPGFNQPQHF.

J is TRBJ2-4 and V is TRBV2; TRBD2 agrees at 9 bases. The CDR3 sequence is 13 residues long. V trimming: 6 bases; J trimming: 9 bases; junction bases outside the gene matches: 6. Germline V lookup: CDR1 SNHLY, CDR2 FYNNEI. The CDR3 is CASRAGGVGIQYF. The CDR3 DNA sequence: TGTGCCAGCAGGGCGGGAGGGGTCGGCATTCAGTACTTC.

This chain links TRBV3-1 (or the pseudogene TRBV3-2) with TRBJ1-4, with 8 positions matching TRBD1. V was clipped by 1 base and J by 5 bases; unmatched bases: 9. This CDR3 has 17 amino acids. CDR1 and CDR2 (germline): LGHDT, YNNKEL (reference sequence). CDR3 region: CASSQGLPGTGNEKLFF. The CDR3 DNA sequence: TGTGCCAGCAGCCAAGGCCTACCGGGGACAGGCAATGAAAAACTGTTTTTT.

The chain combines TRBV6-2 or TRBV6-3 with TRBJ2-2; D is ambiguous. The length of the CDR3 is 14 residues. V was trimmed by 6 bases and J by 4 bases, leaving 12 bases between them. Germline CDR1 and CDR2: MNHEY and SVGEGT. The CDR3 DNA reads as TGTGCCAGCAGCAAAAAACGCGGCACCGGGGAGCTGTTTTTT. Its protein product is CASSKKRGTGELFF.

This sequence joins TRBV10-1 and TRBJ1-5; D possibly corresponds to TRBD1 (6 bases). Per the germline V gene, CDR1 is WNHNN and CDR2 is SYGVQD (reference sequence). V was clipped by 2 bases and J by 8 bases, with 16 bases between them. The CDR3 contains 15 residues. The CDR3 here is CASSEVYRVVKPQHF. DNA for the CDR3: TGCGCCAGCAGTGAGGTTTACAGGGTGGTAAAGCCCCAGCATTTT.

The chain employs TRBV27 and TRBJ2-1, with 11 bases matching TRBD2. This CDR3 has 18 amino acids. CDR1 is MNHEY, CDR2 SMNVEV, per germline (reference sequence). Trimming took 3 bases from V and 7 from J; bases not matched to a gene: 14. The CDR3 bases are TGTGCCAGCAGTTTCACTCCGGGACTAGCGGAATTAGGAAATGAGCAGTTCTTC. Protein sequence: CASSFTPGLAELGNEQFF.

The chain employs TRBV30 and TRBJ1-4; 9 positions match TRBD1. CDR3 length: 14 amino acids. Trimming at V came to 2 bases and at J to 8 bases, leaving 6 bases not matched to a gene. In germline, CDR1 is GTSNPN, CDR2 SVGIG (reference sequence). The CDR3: CAWSRDRGEEKLFF. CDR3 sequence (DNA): TGTGCCTGGAGTCGAGACAGGGGGGAGGAAAAACTGTTTTTT.

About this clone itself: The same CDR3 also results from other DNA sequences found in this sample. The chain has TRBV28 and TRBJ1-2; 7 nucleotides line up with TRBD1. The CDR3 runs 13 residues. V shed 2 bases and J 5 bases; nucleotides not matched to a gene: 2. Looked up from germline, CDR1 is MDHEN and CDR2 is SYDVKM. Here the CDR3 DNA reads TGTGCCAGCAGTTTAAGGGGGCGGTATGGCTACACCTTC. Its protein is CASSLRGRYGYTF.

CDR3 DNA sequence: TGCGCCAGCAGCCTTCGACAGGGAAGGGCCCACGAGCAGTACTTC. Residues: CASSLRQGRAHEQYF. The chain combines TRBV5-1 with TRBJ2-7; 7 nucleotides align to TRBD1. Trimming took 4 bases from V and 5 from J; bases not matched to a gene: 12. CDR3 length: 15 residues. CDR1 is SGHRS, CDR2 YFSETQ, per germline.